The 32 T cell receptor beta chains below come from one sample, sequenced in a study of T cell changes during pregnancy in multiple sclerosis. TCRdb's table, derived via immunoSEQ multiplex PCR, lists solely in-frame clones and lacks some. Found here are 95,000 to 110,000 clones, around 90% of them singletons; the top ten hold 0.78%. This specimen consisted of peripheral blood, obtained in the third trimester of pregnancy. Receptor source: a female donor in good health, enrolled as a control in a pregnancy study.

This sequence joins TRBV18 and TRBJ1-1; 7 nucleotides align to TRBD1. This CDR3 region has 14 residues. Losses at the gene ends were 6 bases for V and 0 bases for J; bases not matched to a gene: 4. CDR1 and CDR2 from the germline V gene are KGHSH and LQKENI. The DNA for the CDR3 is TGTGCCAGCTCGCGACAGGGAATGAACACTGAAGCTTTCTTT. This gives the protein CASSRQGMNTEAFF.

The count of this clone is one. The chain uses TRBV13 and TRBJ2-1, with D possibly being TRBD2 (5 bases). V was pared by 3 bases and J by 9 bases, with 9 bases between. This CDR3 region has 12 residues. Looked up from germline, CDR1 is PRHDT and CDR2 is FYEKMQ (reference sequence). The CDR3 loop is CASSFLAGEQFF. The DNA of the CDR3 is TGTGCCAGCAGCTTCCTTGCGGGTGAGCAGTTCTTC.

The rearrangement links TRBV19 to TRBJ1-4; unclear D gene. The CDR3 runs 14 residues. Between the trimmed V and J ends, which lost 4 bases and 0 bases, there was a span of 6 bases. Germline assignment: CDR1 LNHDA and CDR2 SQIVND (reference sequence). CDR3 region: CASSTGATNEKLFF. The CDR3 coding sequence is TGTGCCAGTAGTACAGGTGCAACTAATGAAAAACTGTTTTTT.

CDR3 DNA: TGTGCCAGTAGTATAGGTGGACAGTACTACGAGCAGTACTTC. Its protein product is CASSIGGQYYEQYF. The gene calls are TRBV19 and TRBJ2-7, with TRBD1 as a possible D gene (6 bases). The ends were cut back, 1 base at V and 3 bases at J, with 10 bases in the middle. The length of the CDR3 is 14 residues. Germline V lookup: CDR1 LNHDA, CDR2 SQIVND (reference sequence).

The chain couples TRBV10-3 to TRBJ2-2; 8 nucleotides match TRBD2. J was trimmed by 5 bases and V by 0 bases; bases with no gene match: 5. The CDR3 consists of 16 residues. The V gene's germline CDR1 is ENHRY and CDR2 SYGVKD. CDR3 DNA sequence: TGTGCCATCAGTGAGTCCGGCGGGGGGAGAACCGGGGAGCTGTTTTTT. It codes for CAISESGGGRTGELFF.

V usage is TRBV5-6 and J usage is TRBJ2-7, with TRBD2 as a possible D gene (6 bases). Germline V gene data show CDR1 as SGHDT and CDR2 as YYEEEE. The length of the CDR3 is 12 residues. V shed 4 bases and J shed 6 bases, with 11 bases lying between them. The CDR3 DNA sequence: TGTGCCAGCAGCCACCCGCGGGGCGAGCAGTACTTC. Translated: CASSHPRGEQYF.

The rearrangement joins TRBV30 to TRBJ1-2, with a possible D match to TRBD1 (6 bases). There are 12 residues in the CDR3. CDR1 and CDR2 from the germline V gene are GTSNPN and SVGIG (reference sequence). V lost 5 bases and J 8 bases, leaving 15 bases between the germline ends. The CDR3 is CAWPTGPDGYTF. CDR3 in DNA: TGTGCCTGGCCGACAGGCCCCGACGGCTACACCTTC.

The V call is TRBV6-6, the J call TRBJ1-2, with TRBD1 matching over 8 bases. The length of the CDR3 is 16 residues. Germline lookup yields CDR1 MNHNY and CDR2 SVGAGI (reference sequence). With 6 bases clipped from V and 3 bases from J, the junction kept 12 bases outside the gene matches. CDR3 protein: CASRQSYGQGDYGYTF. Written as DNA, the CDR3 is TGTGCCAGCAGGCAAAGCTACGGACAGGGTGACTATGGCTACACCTTC.

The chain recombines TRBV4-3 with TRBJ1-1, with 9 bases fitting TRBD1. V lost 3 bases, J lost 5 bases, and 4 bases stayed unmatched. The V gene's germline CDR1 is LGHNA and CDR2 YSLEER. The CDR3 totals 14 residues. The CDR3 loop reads CASSQGQGKTEAFF. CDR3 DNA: TGCGCCAGCAGCCAGGGACAGGGAAAAACTGAAGCTTTCTTT.

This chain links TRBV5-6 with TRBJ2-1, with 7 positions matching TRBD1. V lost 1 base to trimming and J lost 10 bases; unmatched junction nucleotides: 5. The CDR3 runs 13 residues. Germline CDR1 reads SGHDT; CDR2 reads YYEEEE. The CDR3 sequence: CASSLPGGREQFF. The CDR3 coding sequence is TGTGCCAGCAGCTTGCCAGGGGGAAGGGAGCAGTTCTTC. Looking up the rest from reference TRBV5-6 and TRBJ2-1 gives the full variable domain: DAGVTQSPTHLIKTRGQQVTLRCSPKSGHDTVSWYQQALGQGPQFIFQYYEEEERQRGNFPDRFSGHQFPNYSSELNVNALLLGDSALYLCASSLPGGREQFFGPGTRLTVL.

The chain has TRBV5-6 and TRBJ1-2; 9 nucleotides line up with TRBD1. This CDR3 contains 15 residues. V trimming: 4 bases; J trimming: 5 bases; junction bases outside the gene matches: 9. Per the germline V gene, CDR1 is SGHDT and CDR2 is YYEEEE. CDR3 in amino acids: CASSIYRGRGYGYTF. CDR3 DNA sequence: TGTGCCAGCAGCATCTACAGGGGGCGCGGATATGGCTACACCTTC. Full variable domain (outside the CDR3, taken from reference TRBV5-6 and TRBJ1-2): DAGVTQSPTHLIKTRGQQVTLRCSPKSGHDTVSWYQQALGQGPQFIFQYYEEEERQRGNFPDRFSGHQFPNYSSELNVNALLLGDSALYLCASSIYRGRGYGYTFGSGTRLTVV.

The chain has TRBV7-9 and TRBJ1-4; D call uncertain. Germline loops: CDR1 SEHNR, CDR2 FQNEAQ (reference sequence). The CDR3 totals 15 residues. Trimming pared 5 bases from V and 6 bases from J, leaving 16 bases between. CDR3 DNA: TGTGCCAGCAGCGCAGCGTCCGGGTGGGATGAAAAACTGTTTTTT. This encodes CASSAASGWDEKLFF.

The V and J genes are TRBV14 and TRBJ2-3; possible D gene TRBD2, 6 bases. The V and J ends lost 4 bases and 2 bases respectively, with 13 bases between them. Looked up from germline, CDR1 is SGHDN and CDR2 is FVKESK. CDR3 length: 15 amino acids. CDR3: CASSPRDSNTDTQYF. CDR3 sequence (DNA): TGTGCCAGCAGCCCCCGGGACTCTAACACAGATACGCAGTATTTT.

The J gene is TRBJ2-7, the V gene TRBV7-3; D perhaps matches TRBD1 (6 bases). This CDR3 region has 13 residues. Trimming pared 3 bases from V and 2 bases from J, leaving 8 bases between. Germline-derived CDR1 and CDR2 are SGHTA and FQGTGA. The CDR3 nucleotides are TGTGCCAGCAGCTTGGACAGTCCCTACGAGCAGTACTTC. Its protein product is CASSLDSPYEQYF. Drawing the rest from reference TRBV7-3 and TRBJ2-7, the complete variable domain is GAGVSQTPSNKVTEKGKYVELRCDPISGHTALYWYRQSLGQGPEFLIYFQGTGAADDSGLPNDRFFAVRPEGSVSTLKIQRTERGDSAVYLCASSLDSPYEQYFGPGTRLTVT.

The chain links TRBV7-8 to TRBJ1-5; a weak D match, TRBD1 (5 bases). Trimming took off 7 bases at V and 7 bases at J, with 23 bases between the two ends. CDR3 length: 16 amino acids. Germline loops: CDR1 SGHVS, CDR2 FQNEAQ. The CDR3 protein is CASTQSPGGDLQPQHF. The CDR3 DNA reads TGTGCCAGCACCCAAAGCCCCGGAGGGGATTTGCAGCCCCAGCATTTT.

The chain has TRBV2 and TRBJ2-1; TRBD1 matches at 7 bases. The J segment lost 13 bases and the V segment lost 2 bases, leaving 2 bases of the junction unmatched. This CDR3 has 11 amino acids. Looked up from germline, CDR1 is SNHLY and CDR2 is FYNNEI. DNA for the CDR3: TGTGCCAGCAGTGAATGGGACAGCCAGTTCTTC. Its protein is CASSEWDSQFF.

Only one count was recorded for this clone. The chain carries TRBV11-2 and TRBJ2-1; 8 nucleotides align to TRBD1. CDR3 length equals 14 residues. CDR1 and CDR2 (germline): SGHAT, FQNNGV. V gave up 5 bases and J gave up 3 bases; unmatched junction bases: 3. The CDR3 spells CASSRTGIYNEQFF. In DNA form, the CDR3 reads TGTGCCAGCAGCCGGACAGGGATCTACAATGAGCAGTTCTTC. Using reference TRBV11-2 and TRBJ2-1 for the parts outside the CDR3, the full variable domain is EAGVAQSPRYKIIEKRQSVAFWCNPISGHATLYWYQQILGQGPKLLIQFQNNGVVDDSQLPKDRFSAERLKGVDSTLKIQPAKLEDSAVYLCASSRTGIYNEQFFGPGTRLTVL.

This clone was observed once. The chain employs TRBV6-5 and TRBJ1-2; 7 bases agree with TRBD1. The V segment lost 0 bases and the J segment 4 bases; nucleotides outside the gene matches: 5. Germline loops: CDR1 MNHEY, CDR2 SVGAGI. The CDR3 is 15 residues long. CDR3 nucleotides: TGTGCCAGCAGTTACTCTGCAGGGGGAGGCTATGGCTACACCTTC. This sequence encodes CASSYSAGGGYGYTF.

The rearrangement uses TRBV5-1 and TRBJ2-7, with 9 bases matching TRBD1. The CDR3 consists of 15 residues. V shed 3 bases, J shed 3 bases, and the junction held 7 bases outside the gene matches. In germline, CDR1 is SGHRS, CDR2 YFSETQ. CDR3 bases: TGCGCCAGCAGCTCGGACCCGGGACAGGGCTACGAGCAGTACTTC. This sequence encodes CASSSDPGQGYEQYF.

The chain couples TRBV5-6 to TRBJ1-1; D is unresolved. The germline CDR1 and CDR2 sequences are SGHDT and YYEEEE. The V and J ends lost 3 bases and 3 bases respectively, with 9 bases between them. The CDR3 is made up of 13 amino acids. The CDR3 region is CASSSTADTEAFF. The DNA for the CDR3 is TGTGCCAGCAGCTCCACGGCGGACACTGAAGCTTTCTTT.

CDR3 coding DNA: TGTGCCAGCAGGGATTTAGCGTTCGCAGATACGCAGTATTTT. Encoded protein: CASRDLAFADTQYF. The chain recombines TRBV7-3 with TRBJ2-3, with a tentative D call TRBD2 (5 bases). Looked up from germline, CDR1 is SGHTA and CDR2 is FQGTGA. The V and J ends lost 6 bases and 4 bases respectively, with 14 bases between them. The CDR3 has 14 amino acids.

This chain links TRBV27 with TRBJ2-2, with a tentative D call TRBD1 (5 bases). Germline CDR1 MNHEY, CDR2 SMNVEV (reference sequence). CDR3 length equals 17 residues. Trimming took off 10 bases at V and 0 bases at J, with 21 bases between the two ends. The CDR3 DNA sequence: TGTGCCACAAAAGACAGATTACTAAACGCGAACACCGGGGAGCTGTTTTTT. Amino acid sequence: CATKDRLLNANTGELFF.

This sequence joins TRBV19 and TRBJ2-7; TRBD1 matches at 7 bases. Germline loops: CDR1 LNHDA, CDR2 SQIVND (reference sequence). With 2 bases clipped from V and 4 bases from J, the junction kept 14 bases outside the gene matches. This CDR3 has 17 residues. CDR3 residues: CASSIPHSGQGEYEQYF. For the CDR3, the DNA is TGTGCCAGTAGTATACCTCACTCCGGGCAGGGGGAGTACGAGCAGTACTTC.

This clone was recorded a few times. CDR3 nucleotide sequence: TGTGCCAGCAGTTACAAGGGAGGCAATCAGCCCCAGCATTTT. This gives the protein CASSYKGGNQPQHF. This chain connects TRBV6-5 to TRBJ1-5, with unresolved D. The V gene's germline CDR1 is MNHEY and CDR2 SVGAGI. The CDR3 is made up of 14 amino acids. V dropped 2 bases and J dropped 2 bases, with 7 bases sitting between them.

CDR3 in DNA: TGTGCCAGCAGCTCCAGCCGGGGACAGGGGATCAATCAGCCCCAGCATTTT. It yields the protein CASSSSRGQGINQPQHF. The chain joins TRBV21-1 to TRBJ1-5; whether TRBD1, the table's D call, matches the DNA was not checked. TRBV21-1 is a pseudogene segment. CDR3 size: 17 residues.

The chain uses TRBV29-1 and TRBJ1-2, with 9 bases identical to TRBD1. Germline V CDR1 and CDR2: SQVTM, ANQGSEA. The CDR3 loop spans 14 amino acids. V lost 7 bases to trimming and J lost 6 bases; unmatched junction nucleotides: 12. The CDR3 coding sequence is TGCAGCGAAGGGGACAGGGCTCAATCCGATGGCTACACCTTC. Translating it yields CSEGDRAQSDGYTF.

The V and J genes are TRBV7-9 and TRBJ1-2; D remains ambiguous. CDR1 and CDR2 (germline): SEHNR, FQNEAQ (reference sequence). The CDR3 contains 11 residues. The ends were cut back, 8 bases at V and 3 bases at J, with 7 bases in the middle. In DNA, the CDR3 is TGTGCCAGCTCCGCAGACTATGGCTACACCTTC. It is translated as CASSADYGYTF.

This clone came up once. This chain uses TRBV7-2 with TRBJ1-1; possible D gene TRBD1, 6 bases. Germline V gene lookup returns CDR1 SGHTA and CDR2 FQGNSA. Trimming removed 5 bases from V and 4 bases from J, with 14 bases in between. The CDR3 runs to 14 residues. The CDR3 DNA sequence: TGTGCCAGCAGCCGCGGGGGGGCCGCCACTGAAGCTTTCTTT. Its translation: CASSRGGAATEAFF. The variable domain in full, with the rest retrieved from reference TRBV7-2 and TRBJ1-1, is GAGVSQSPSNKVTEKGKDVELRCDPISGHTALYWYRQSLGQGLEFLIYFQGNSAPDKSGLPSDRFSAERTGGSVSTLTIQRTQQEDSAVYLCASSRGGAATEAFFGQGTRLTVV.

The CDR3 loop reads CAISESTGGGGGYTF. CDR3 bases: TGTGCCATCAGTGAGTCGACGGGAGGGGGTGGTGGCTACACCTTC. This chain connects TRBV10-3 to TRBJ1-2, with D possibly TRBD1 on 6 matching bases. The germline V and J ends were trimmed by 0 bases and 7 bases, with 15 bases remaining between them. Germline loops: CDR1 ENHRY, CDR2 SYGVKD. This CDR3 has 15 residues.

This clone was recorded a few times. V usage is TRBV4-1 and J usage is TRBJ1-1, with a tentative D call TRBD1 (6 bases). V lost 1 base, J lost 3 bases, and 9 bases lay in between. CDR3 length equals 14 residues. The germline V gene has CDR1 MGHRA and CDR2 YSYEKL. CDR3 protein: CASSQGGPDTEAFF. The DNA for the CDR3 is TGCGCCAGCAGCCAAGGGGGGCCGGACACTGAAGCTTTCTTT.

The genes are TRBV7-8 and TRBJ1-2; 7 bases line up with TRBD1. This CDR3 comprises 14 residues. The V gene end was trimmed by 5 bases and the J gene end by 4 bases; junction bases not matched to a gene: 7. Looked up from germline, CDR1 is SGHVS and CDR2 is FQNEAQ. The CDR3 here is CASSTRQGSYGYTF. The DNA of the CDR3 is TGTGCCAGCAGCACCAGACAGGGCTCCTATGGCTACACCTTC.

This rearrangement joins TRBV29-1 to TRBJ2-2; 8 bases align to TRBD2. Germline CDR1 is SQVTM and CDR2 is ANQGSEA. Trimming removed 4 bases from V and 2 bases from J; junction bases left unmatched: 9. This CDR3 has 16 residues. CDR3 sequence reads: CSVGNSGATNTGELFF. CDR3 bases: TGCAGCGTTGGAAATAGCGGGGCAACTAACACCGGGGAGCTGTTTTTT.